The present T cell receptor (beta chain) was sequenced within a study of T cell responses to AZD1222 COVID-19 vaccine. A remark on this clone: Other DNA sequences in this sample translate to the same CDR3.

This table comes from immunoSEQ multiplex PCR, and its TCRdb copy is limited to in-frame clones, with some not included. Among about 150,000 clones listed, roughly 87% were seen once. CDR1 and CDR2 from the germline V gene are SGHTA and FQGNSA. The CDR3 consists of 14 residues. Trimming stripped 1 base from V and 1 base from J, with 4 bases between. Sequences were derived from peripheral blood, sampled 28 days after the second AZD1222 dose. The chain combines TRBV7-2 with TRBJ1-4; no firm D call. This clonotype originated in an adult who received the AZD1222 COVID-19 vaccine. CDR3 nucleotide sequence: TGTGCCAGCAGCTTAGGGGGAACTAATGAAAAACTGTTTTTT. It specifies CASSLGGTNEKLFF.